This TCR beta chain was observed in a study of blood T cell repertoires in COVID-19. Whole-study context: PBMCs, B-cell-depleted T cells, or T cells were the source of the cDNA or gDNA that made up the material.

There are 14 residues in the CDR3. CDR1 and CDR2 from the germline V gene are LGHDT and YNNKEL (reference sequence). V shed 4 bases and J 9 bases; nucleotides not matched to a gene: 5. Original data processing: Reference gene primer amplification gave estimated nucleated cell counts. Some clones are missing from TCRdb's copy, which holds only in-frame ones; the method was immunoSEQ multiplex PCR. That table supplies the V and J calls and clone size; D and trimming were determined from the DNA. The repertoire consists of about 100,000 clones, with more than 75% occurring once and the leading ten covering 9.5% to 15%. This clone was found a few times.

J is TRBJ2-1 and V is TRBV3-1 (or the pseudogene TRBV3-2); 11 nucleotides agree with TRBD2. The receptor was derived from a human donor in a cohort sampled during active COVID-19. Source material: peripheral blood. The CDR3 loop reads CASSLAGGPGEQFF. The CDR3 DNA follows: TGTGCCAGCAGCCTAGCGGGAGGGCCGGGTGAGCAGTTCTTC.